This T cell receptor beta chain was captured in a study of metastatic and nonmetastatic thyroid tumors. Overall study results and limits: Malignant thyroid tumors reportedly had TCR beta diversity that was significantly higher than in benign nodules, in blood and tumor.

TCRdb re-called the PCR reads with MiXCR. The sample has roughly 75,000 clones; roughly an eighth are singletons. This clone was detected ten times or more. As yet, its antigen is unknown. Germline CDR1 is SGHNT and CDR2 is YENEEA. The length of the CDR3 is 15 residues. The trim removed 5 bases at V and 4 bases at J, leaving 6 bases unmatched. None of the patients had undergone any treatment ahead of thyroid surgery. The chain recombines TRBV11-3 with TRBJ2-1, with 9 positions matching TRBD2. The sequence derives from a female donor with papillary thyroid cancer or a benign thyroid nodule (not recorded which). Some clones in this sample may be carry-over from other donors' samples. Sequencing was done on a sample of tumor tissue. The CDR3 loop reads CASSKGLASYNEQFF. As DNA, the CDR3 is TGTGCCAGCAGCAAGGGACTAGCTTCTTACAATGAGCAGTTCTTC.